This section outlines one T cell receptor beta chain sequence together with its context. These data are taken from a study of patients and donors after allogeneic stem cell transplantation. TCRdb reanalysed the RT-PCR reads using MiXCR and keeps one entry per CDR3 protein. The profile covers under 95,000 distinct CDR3 sequences, with approximately 5% appearing a single time and about 3% taken by the ten largest. V dropped 2 bases and J dropped 4 bases, with 17 bases sitting between them. The germline V gene has CDR1 KGHSH and CDR2 LQKENI. The length of the CDR3 is 16 residues. The rearrangement links TRBV18 to TRBJ1-1; D uncertain. The sequencing input was blood, either unsorted or a sorted T cell fraction (not recorded which). The receptor comes from a human donor who was either an allogeneic HSCT recipient or a stem cell or donor lymphocyte infusion donor (not recorded which). It is not recorded whose cells these are; they may come from a transplant donor. The CDR3 reads CASSPSRRFEGTEAFF. The CDR3 DNA sequence: TGTGCCAGCTCACCATCCCGGCGGTTTGAAGGCACTGAAGCTTTCTTT.